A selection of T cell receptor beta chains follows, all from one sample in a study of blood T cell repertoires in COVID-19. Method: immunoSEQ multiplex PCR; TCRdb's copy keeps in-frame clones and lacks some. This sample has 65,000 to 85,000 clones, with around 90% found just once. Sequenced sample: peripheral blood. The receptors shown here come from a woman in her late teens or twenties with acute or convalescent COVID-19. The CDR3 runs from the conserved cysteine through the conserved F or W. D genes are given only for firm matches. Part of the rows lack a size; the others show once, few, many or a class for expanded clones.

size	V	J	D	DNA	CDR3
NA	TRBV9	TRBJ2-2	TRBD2	TGTGCCAGCAGCGTCCGCGGGAGGGGGGAGCTGTTTTTT	CASSVRGRGELFF
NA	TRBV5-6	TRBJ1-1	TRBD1	TGTGCCAGCAGCTTGACCGGGACAGGCGGTGAAGCTTTCTTT	CASSLTGTGGEAFF
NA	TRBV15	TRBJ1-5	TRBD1	TGTGCCACCAGCCTTACAGGGGGCAGTCAGCCCCAGCATTTT	CATSLTGGSQPQHF
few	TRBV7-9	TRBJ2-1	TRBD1	TGTGCCAGCAGCTACACCCCGGGACAGGGGGGATCCTACAATGAGCAGTTCTTC	CASSYTPGQGGSYNEQFF
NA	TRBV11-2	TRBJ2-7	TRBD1	TGTGCCAGCAGCTTAGATCATTGGGAGACAGGGACCTCCTACGAGCAGTACTTC	CASSLDHWETGTSYEQYF
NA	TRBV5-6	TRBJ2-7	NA	TGTGCCAGCAGACTAGGCCCCAGGAGAACCTACGAGCAGTACTTC	CASRLGPRRTYEQYF
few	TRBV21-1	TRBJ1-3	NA	TGTGCCAGCAGCCCACGGGACAGGGCCTCTGGAAACACCATATATTTT	CASSPRDRASGNTIYF
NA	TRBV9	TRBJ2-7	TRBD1	TGTGCCAGCAGCGCCCGGGACAGGGCCACCGAGCAGTACTTC	CASSARDRATEQYF
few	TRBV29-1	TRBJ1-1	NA	TGCAGCGCTGAACGGGGGGGCACTGAAGCTTTCTTT	CSAERGGTEAFF
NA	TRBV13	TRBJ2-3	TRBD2	TGTGCCAGCAGCGAACAGAGACTAGCGGGAGTAGATACGCAGTATTTT	CASSEQRLAGVDTQYF
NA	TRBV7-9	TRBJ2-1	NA	TGTGCCAGCAGCTTAGTTAGCGGTGCCTACAATGAGCAGTTCTTC	CASSLVSGAYNEQFF
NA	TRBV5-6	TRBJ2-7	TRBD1	TGTGCCAGCAGCTTGGGCCTACCCGGGACAGGGGGGAGGTACGAGCAGTACTTC	CASSLGLPGTGGRYEQYF
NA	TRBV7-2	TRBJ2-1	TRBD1	TGTGCCAGCAGCACGCAGGGGGCATCCTACAATGAGCAGTTCTTC	CASSTQGASYNEQFF
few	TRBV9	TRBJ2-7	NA	TGTGCCAGCAGCAAACAGGACACCTCCTACGAGCAGTACTTC	CASSKQDTSYEQYF
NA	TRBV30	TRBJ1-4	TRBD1	TGTGCCTGGAGCCAACAGGGGGGTGAAAAACTGTTTTTT	CAWSQQGGEKLFF